The entry below describes one T cell receptor beta chain. The germline V gene encodes CDR1 SNHLY and CDR2 FYNNEI. V lost 3 bases and J lost 5, with 5 bases in between. CDR3 length: 11 amino acids. The table came from immunoSEQ multiplex PCR; TCRdb's copy has only in-frame clones and leaves some out. Of about 200,000 clones in the sample, 70% to 90% were seen once. This record belongs to a study of blood T cell repertoires in COVID-19. The source material was peripheral blood. This clonotype was sampled from a man in his sixties with active or convalescent COVID-19. This rearrangement joins TRBV2 to TRBJ2-7; the D is unclear. Written as DNA, the CDR3 is TGTGCCAGCAGTGATCCCAACGAGCAGTACTTC. It translates to CASSDPNEQYF.